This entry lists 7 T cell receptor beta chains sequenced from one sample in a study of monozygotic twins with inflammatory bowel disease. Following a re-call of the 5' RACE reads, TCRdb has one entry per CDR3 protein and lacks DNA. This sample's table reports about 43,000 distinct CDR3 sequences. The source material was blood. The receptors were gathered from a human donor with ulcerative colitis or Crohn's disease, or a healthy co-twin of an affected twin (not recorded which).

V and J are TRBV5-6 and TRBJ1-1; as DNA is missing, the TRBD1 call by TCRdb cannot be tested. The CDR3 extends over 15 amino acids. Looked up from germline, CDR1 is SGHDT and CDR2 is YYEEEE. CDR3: CASSSWTDLNTEAFF.

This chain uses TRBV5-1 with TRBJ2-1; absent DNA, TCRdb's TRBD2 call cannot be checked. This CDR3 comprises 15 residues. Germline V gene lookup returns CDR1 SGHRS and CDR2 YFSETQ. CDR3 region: CASSLTGAQSTEQFF. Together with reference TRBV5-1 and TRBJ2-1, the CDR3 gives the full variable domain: KAGVTQTPRYLIKTRGQQVTLSCSPISGHRSVSWYQQTPGQGLQFLFEYFSETQRNKGNFPGRFSGRQFSNSRSEMNVSTLELGDSALYLCASSLTGAQSTEQFFGPGTRLTVL.

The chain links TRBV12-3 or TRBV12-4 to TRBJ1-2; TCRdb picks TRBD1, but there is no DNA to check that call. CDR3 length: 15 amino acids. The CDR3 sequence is CASSLIGQDNYGYTF.

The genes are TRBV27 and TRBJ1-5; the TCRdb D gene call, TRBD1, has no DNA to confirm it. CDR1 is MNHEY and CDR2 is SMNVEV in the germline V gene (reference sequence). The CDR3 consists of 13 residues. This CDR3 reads CASRGTGNQPQHF.

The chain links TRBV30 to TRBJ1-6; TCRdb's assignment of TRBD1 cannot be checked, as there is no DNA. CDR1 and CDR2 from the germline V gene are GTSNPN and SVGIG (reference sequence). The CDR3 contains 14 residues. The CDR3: CAWAGQGVNSPLHF.

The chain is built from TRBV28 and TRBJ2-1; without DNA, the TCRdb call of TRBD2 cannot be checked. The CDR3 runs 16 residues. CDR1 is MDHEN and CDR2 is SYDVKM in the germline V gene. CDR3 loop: CASLKNAGGGNNEQFF. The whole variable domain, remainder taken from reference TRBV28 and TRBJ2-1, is DVKVTQSSRYLVKRTGEKVFLECVQDMDHENMFWYRQDPGLGLRLIYFSYDVKMKEKGDIPEGYSVSREKKERFSLILESASTNQTSMYLCASLKNAGGGNNEQFFGPGTRLTVL.

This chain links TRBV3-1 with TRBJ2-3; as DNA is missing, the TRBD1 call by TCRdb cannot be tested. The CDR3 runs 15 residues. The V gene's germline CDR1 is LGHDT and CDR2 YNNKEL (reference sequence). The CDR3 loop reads CASSHGTGPRDTQYF.